This T cell receptor beta chain emerged from a study of tumor-infiltrating lymphocytes in glioblastoma multiforme. TCR beta libraries were built from RNA through three nested multiplex PCR rounds using modified ARM-PCR. TCRB cDNA was made from 0.5 ug total RNA. From the multiplex PCR reads, TCRdb called clonotypes with MiXCR, one entry per CDR3 protein. The data show around 8,800 distinct CDR3 sequences, with 70% to 80% seen just once and about three quarters held by the top ten. To note about this clonotype: Its target is not known.

CDR3 size: 12 residues. J gave up 8 bases and V 5 bases, and 3 bases lay outside the gene matches. Study results and limitations: Detected clone frequencies may not reflect cell counts, being RNA-based.

The V and J genes are TRBV12-3 or TRBV12-4 and TRBJ2-3, with 8 bases identical to TRBD2. This TCR was recovered from a male donor with glioblastoma. Sequenced input: brain tumor tissue. The CDR3: CASSPLAVTQYF. CDR3 coding DNA: TGTGCCAGCAGTCCACTAGCGGTTACGCAGTATTTT.